This TCR beta chain was captured in a study of blood T cell repertoires in COVID-19. Study-level information: T cells, B-cell-depleted T cells, or PBMCs provided the cDNA or gDNA that served as material.

This CDR3 spans 11 amino acids. Trimming removed 3 bases from V and 13 bases from J; junction bases left unmatched: 5. The method was immunoSEQ multiplex PCR; TCRdb's version includes in-frame clones alone and lacks a portion of them. The profile shows approximately 300,000 clones, 85% of them singletons. The J gene is TRBJ1-2, the V gene TRBV12-3 or TRBV12-4; TRBD1 aligns across 7 bases. Sample: PBMCs or T cells enriched from blood (not recorded which). The source is a woman in her twenties or thirties who had been exposed to COVID-19. DNA of the CDR3: TGTGCCAGCAGTTTCGGACAGGCCTCCACCTTC. Protein sequence: CASSFGQASTF.